This TCR beta chain was sequenced for a study of response to subunit inactivated influenza vaccine. Concerning this clonotype: Its target is not known.

The study's findings and limits: The authors suggested that every seasonal influenza vaccination recruits few new T cells.

TCRdb processed the RT-PCR reads anew with MiXCR; each CDR3 protein has one entry. This sample has around 580,000 distinct CDR3 sequences; around 15% occur once, and the top ten carry 8.5% to 14%. The sequences come from PBMCs from blood, collected roughly 12 days after vaccination. The sequence was collected from a man aged 50-60 years who received an inactivated influenza vaccine.

The CDR3 DNA reads TGCGCCAGCAGCTTGGACGGGGGTGCTAGCACAGATACGCAGTATTTT. The encoded protein is CASSLDGGASTDTQYF. The chain employs TRBV5-1 and TRBJ2-3, with a tentative D call TRBD2 (6 bases). This CDR3 contains 16 residues. Germline-derived CDR1 and CDR2 are SGHRS and YFSETQ. Trimming left V 0 bases short and J 0 bases short, with 11 bases between.